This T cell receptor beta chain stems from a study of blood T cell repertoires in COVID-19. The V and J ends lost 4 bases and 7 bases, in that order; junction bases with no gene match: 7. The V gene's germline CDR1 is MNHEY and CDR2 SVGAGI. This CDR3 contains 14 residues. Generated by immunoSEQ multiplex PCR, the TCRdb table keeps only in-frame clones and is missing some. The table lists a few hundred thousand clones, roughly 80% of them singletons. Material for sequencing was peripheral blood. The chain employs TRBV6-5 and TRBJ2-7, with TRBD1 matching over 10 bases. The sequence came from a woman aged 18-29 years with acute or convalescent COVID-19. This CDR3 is CASSFGTGDGEQYF. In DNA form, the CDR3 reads TGTGCCAGCAGTTTCGGGACAGGGGACGGGGAGCAGTACTTC.